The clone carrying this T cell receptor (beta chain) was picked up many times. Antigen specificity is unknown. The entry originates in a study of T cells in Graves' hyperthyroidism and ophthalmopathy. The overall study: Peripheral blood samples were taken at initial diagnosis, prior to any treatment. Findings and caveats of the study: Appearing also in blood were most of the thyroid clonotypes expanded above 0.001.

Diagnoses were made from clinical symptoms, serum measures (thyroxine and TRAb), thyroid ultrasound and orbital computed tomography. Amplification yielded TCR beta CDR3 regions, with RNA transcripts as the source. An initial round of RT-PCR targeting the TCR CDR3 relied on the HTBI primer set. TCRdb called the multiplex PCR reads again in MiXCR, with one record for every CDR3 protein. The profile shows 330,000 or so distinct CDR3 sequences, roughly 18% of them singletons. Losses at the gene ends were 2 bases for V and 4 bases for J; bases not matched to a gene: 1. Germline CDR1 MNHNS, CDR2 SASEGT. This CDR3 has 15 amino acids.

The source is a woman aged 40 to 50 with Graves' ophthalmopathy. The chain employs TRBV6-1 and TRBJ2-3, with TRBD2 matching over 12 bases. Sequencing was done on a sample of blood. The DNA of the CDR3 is TGTGCCAGCAGTGAACTAGCGGGAGGGCCAGATACGCAGTATTTT. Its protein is CASSELAGGPDTQYF.